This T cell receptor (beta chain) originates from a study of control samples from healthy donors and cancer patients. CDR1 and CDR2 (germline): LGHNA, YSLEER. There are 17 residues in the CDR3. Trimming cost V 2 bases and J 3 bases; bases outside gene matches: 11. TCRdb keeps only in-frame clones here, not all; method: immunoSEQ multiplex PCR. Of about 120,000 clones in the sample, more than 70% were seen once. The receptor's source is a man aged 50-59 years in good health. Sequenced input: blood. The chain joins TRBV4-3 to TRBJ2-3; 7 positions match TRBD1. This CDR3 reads CASSQQWTGRATDTQYF. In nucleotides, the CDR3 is TGCGCCAGCAGCCAACAATGGACAGGTAGGGCTACAGATACGCAGTATTTT.